The 14 T cell receptor beta chains below all came from one sample that was sequenced in a study of long-term antiretroviral therapy in people with HIV. The libraries were made with immunoSEQ v3.0 at survey level. Measured with immunoSEQ multiplex PCR; TCRdb has only the in-frame clones, and not every one. Among over 9,500 clones, 60% to 85% were seen once, and the ten largest hold around 20%. Sequenced here: unsorted PBMCs, sampled 1.8 years before starting antiretroviral therapy. All receptors come from a man between 40 and 49 years old with HIV.

This clone was detected only once. The chain has TRBV5-1 and TRBJ1-1; no definite D call. CDR1 SGHRS and CDR2 YFSETQ come from the germline V gene. This CDR3 is 13 amino acids long. Trimming removed 6 bases from V and 1 base from J, with 10 bases in between. The CDR3 nucleotides are TGCGCCAGCAAGGAACAGCCGAACACTGAAGCTTTCTTT. Translating gives CASKEQPNTEAFF.

The sample holds one count of this clone. This chain uses TRBV9 with TRBJ2-7, with D tentatively TRBD1 or TRBD2 (5 bases each). CDR1 and CDR2 from the germline V gene are SGDLS and YYNGEE. Trimming pared 1 base from V and 4 bases from J, leaving 15 bases between. The CDR3 runs 15 residues. The CDR3 reads CASSVLGDPTYEQYF. For the CDR3, the DNA is TGTGCCAGCAGCGTACTGGGGGATCCAACATACGAGCAGTACTTC.

This chain joins TRBV10-1 and TRBJ2-7; no reliable D call. Germline CDR1 WNHNN, CDR2 SYGVQD (reference sequence). There are 15 residues in the CDR3. Trimming cost V 0 bases and J 2 bases, with 11 bases left between them. The CDR3 region has the DNA TGCGCCAGCAGTGAGTCAGTCTTGGCGCCCTACGAGCAGTACTTC. Translation: CASSESVLAPYEQYF.

This clone was counted once. This chain joins TRBV27 and TRBJ2-7; no reliable D call. Trimming removed 3 bases at V and 1 base at J, with 7 bases between. CDR3 length: 13 residues. Germline-derived CDR1 and CDR2 are MNHEY and SMNVEV (reference sequence). The CDR3 DNA reads TGTGCCAGCAGTTTTCGGGCGTCCTACGAGCAGTACTTC. This encodes CASSFRASYEQYF.

This chain connects TRBV18 to TRBJ2-2, with D perhaps TRBD1 (6 bases). V lost 3 bases to trimming and J lost 6 bases, with 14 bases between them. Germline V CDR1 and CDR2: KGHSH, LQKENI. CDR3 size: 15 residues. CDR3 sequence: CASSPRTVRAGELFF. The CDR3 bases are TGTGCCAGCTCACCCAGGACAGTCAGGGCCGGGGAGCTGTTTTTT.

The sample holds a few counts of this clone. The chain has TRBV6-5 and TRBJ1-4, with 7 bases fitting TRBD1. The length of the CDR3 is 14 residues. Germline V gene lookup returns CDR1 MNHEY and CDR2 SVGAGI. V was pared by 2 bases and J by 8 bases, with 5 bases of the junction left unmatched. Here the CDR3 reads CASSYLQGTEKLFF. The CDR3 nucleotides read TGTGCCAGCAGTTACCTACAGGGGACAGAAAAACTGTTTTTT.

The chain links TRBV10-2 to TRBJ1-2; 9 bases map to TRBD1. Germline V CDR1 and CDR2: WSHSY, SAAADI. This CDR3 is built from 18 residues. Germline trimming cut 6 bases from V and 2 bases from J; bases unmatched to any gene: 16. The CDR3 here is CASRPGQGIVAANYGYTF. The CDR3 bases are TGCGCCAGCAGGCCGGGACAGGGTATCGTGGCAGCCAACTATGGCTACACCTTC.

This sequence joins TRBV5-5 and TRBJ2-1, with D perhaps given as TRBD1 or TRBD2 (6 bases each). The ends were cut back, 1 base at V and 4 bases at J, with 9 bases in the middle. The CDR3 is made up of 14 amino acids. The germline V gene has CDR1 SGHKS and CDR2 YYEKEE (reference sequence). The CDR3 loop reads CASSLRGAYNEQFF. CDR3 nucleotides: TGTGCCAGCAGCTTGAGGGGGGCTTACAATGAGCAGTTCTTC. The variable domain in full, with the rest retrieved from reference TRBV5-5 and TRBJ2-1, is DAGVTQSPTHLIKTRGQQVTLRCSPISGHKSVSWYQQVLGQGPQFIFQYYEKEERGRGNFPDRFSARQFPNYSSELNVNALLLGDSALYLCASSLRGAYNEQFFGPGTRLTVL.

The rearrangement uses TRBV5-1 and TRBJ2-6, with 7 bases identical to TRBD1. Trimming took 3 bases from V and 0 from J; bases not matched to a gene: 12. The CDR3 extends over 19 amino acids. The germline V gene has CDR1 SGHRS and CDR2 YFSETQ. The DNA for the CDR3 is TGCGCCAGCAGCTCAACAGGGGCCCGTACCTCCTCTGGGGCCAACGTCCTGACTTTC. This codes for CASSSTGARTSSGANVLTF.

This clone is large by share. This rearrangement joins TRBV6-6 to TRBJ2-7; 14 bases match TRBD2. After removal of 6 bases from V and 3 bases from J, the junction contained 4 bases not matched to a gene. Per germline, CDR1 MNHNY and CDR2 SVGAGI (reference sequence). This CDR3 region has 15 residues. The CDR3 sequence: CASSLGTSGGYEQYF. CDR3 bases: TGTGCCAGCAGCCTCGGGACTAGCGGGGGCTACGAGCAGTACTTC.

The CDR3 is CASSRLSTANTGELFF. CDR3 DNA: TGTGCCAGCAGCCGCTTGAGTACAGCGAACACCGGGGAGCTGTTTTTT. This rearrangement joins TRBV7-9 to TRBJ2-2; D uncertain. This CDR3 region has 16 residues. Trimming shortened V by 5 bases and J by 0 bases, and 13 bases separated the two germline ends. The germline CDR1 and CDR2 sequences are SEHNR and FQNEAQ (reference sequence).

The chain couples TRBV25-1 to TRBJ1-1, with 7 nucleotides matching TRBD1. This CDR3 has 17 residues. In germline, CDR1 is MGHDK, CDR2 SYGVNS. V shed 0 bases and J 4 bases; nucleotides not matched to a gene: 11. Here the CDR3 reads CASSEYVRGFGSTEAFF. The CDR3 DNA is TGTGCCAGCAGTGAATACGTCAGGGGGTTCGGTAGCACTGAAGCTTTCTTT.

V is TRBV6-1 and J is TRBJ1-1, with a tentative D call TRBD1 (5 bases). The CDR3 length is 13 residues. Germline V CDR1 and CDR2: MNHNS, SASEGT. Between the trimmed V and J ends, which lost 4 bases and 11 bases, there was a span of 17 bases. Here the CDR3 reads CASSVRWGDEAFF. The CDR3 nucleotides read TGTGCCAGCAGTGTTAGGTGGGGGGACGAGGCTTTCTTT.

The rearrangement joins TRBV29-1 to TRBJ1-2; D ambiguous. The germline V and J ends were trimmed by 7 bases and 6 bases, with 15 bases remaining between them. The CDR3 sequence is 12 residues long. Germline values: CDR1 SQVTM, CDR2 ANQGSEA. The CDR3 region is CSARANQDGYTF. CDR3 nucleotide sequence: TGCAGCGCCCGGGCCAATCAAGATGGCTACACCTTC.